The 26 T cell receptor beta chains below all came from one sample that was sequenced in a study of T cell repertoires in cytomegalovirus infection. TCRdb reanalysed the reads using MiXCR and keeps one entry per CDR3 protein. The table has about 240,000 distinct CDR3 sequences, approximately 7% seen once; the top ten hold 5.5% to 8%. Sequenced sample: PBMCs. The receptors were gathered from a human donor in good health (CMV status not recorded). Some clones in this sample may be carry-over from other donors' samples.

The count of this clonotype is one. This rearrangement joins TRBV5-6 to TRBJ2-1; D gene unclear. The length of the CDR3 is 14 residues. Trimming removed 0 bases from V and 7 bases from J, with 11 bases in between. CDR1 SGHDT and CDR2 YYEEEE come from the germline V gene. The CDR3 loop is CASSLVGSTNEQFF. CDR3 in DNA: TGTGCCAGCAGCTTGGTAGGGTCTACTAATGAGCAGTTCTTC. The full variable domain, with the rest looked up from reference TRBV5-6 and TRBJ2-1, is DAGVTQSPTHLIKTRGQQVTLRCSPKSGHDTVSWYQQALGQGPQFIFQYYEEEERQRGNFPDRFSGHQFPNYSSELNVNALLLGDSALYLCASSLVGSTNEQFFGPGTRLTVL.

This clonotype was recorded many times. The V gene is TRBV12-3 or TRBV12-4, the J gene TRBJ2-1, with a weak D call TRBD2 (5 bases). V was clipped by 6 bases and J by 1 base, with 13 bases between them. The CDR3 is 15 amino acids. The CDR3 DNA reads as TGTGCCAGCAGGCCGACCGGACTGTCCTACAATGAGCAGTTCTTC. Its translation is CASRPTGLSYNEQFF.

This clonotype was counted between two and nine times. This chain links TRBV6-6 with TRBJ1-2; possibly TRBD1 for D (6 bases). Germline V gene lookup returns CDR1 MNHNY and CDR2 SVGAGI (reference sequence). The CDR3 contains 13 residues. V shed 8 bases and J shed 9 bases, with 19 bases lying between them. CDR3 bases: TGTGCCAGCTCCCCCCGGGGGCCGGGGAGCTACACCTTC. Translating it yields CASSPRGPGSYTF.

At least ten counts were recorded for this clonotype. The J gene is TRBJ1-1, the V gene TRBV9; D not certain. The CDR3 length is 14 residues. V lost 0 bases, J lost 5 bases, and 11 bases lay in between. Germline V gene sequence: CDR1 SGDLS, CDR2 YYNGEE. Here the CDR3 reads CASSVGERGTEAFF. Here the CDR3 DNA reads TGTGCCAGCAGCGTAGGGGAACGTGGTACTGAAGCTTTCTTT. Combining the CDR3 with reference TRBV9 and TRBJ1-1 gives the whole variable domain DSGVTQTPKHLITATGQRVTLRCSPRSGDLSVYWYQQSLDQGLQFLIQYYNGEERAKGNILERFSAQQFPDLHSELNLSSLELGDSALYFCASSVGERGTEAFFGQGTRLTVV.

This clonotype was seen many times. This chain links TRBV9 with TRBJ2-3; TRBD2 matches at 8 bases. This CDR3 is 16 amino acids long. From germline, CDR1 is SGDLS and CDR2 YYNGEE. V was clipped by 0 bases and J by 3 bases; unmatched bases: 6. This CDR3 reads CASSVDGGADTDTQYF. CDR3 coding DNA: TGTGCCAGCAGCGTAGACGGGGGGGCTGATACAGATACGCAGTATTTT.

There are many counts of this clonotype. The chain employs TRBV29-1 and TRBJ2-5; tentative D call: TRBD2 (6 bases). V was trimmed by 4 bases and J by 7 bases, leaving 13 bases between them. The CDR3 has 12 residues. Germline values: CDR1 SQVTM, CDR2 ANQGSEA. This CDR3 reads CSVAFRAGTQYF. DNA for the CDR3: TGCAGCGTTGCATTTCGAGCGGGGACCCAGTACTTC.

This clonotype was seen repeatedly, ten times or more. The V call is TRBV6-6, the J call TRBJ2-2; 7 nucleotides line up with TRBD1. The CDR3 loop spans 13 amino acids. V was pared by 3 bases and J by 6 bases, with 1 base of the junction left unmatched. The germline CDR1 and CDR2 sequences are MNHNY and SVGAGI (reference sequence). CDR3 sequence (DNA): TGTGCCAGCAGTTATCAGGGGGCCGGGGAGCTGTTTTTT. It codes for CASSYQGAGELFF.

This clonotype came up many times. The rearrangement joins TRBV23-1 to TRBJ1-5; TRBD1 agrees at 7 bases. TRBV23-1 is treated as an ORF (open reading frame) with a function not yet certain. The CDR3 has 19 residues. V shed 0 bases, J shed 6 bases, and the junction held 17 bases outside the gene matches. The CDR3 nucleotides read TGCGCCAGCAGTCAATCGTGTACAGGGGAGCGGTATATGAGTCAGCCCCAGCATTTT. Encoded protein: CASSQSCTGERYMSQPQHF.

This clonotype showed up many times. V is TRBV7-2 and J is TRBJ1-5; D perhaps matches TRBD1 (6 bases). Trimming cost V 5 bases and J 4 bases, with 6 bases left between them. Germline-derived CDR1 and CDR2 are SGHTA and FQGNSA. This CDR3 comprises 12 residues. The DNA for the CDR3 is TGTGCCAGCAGCCAGGGGAATCAGCCCCAGCATTTT. It specifies CASSQGNQPQHF.

This clonotype was counted many times. The chain employs TRBV27 and TRBJ2-3; 7 bases are shared with TRBD1. Germline values: CDR1 MNHEY, CDR2 SMNVEV (reference sequence). V shed 3 bases and J 3 bases; nucleotides not matched to a gene: 6. There are 15 residues in the CDR3. The CDR3 is CASSFEGARTDTQYF. The CDR3 DNA is TGTGCCAGCAGTTTTGAGGGGGCGCGGACAGATACGCAGTATTTT.

The rearrangement joins TRBV4-1 to TRBJ2-5; TRBD2 agrees at 14 bases. Trimming cost V 2 bases and J 5 bases; bases outside gene matches: 7. Germline V gives CDR1 MGHRA, CDR2 YSYEKL. The CDR3 totals 17 residues. The CDR3 sequence is CASSQPGTSGRGETQYF. In nucleotides, the CDR3 is TGCGCCAGCAGCCAACCCGGGACTAGCGGGAGAGGTGAGACCCAGTACTTC.

This clonotype was seen at least ten times. The CDR3 protein is CAISAYREAFF. CDR3 DNA sequence: TGTGCCATCAGTGCGTACCGTGAAGCTTTCTTT. The chain is built from TRBV10-3 and TRBJ1-1; D gene ambiguous. V was shortened by 4 bases and J by 7 bases, with 7 bases between the two germline ends. Germline values: CDR1 ENHRY, CDR2 SYGVKD. This CDR3 has 11 amino acids.

This clonotype was detected many times. V gene TRBV11-2 combines with J gene TRBJ2-3; possibly TRBD1 or TRBD2 for D (5 bases each). Trimming stripped 7 bases from V and 2 bases from J, with 13 bases between. The CDR3 is made up of 14 amino acids. Per germline, CDR1 SGHAT and CDR2 FQNNGV. Here the CDR3 DNA reads TGTGCCAGCACCGCCGGGACGTCCACAGATACGCAGTATTTT. Translating gives CASTAGTSTDTQYF.

The chain employs TRBV12-3 or TRBV12-4 and TRBJ1-1, with D unclear. This CDR3 has 14 residues. V lost 4 bases to trimming and J lost 8 bases, with 17 bases between them. The CDR3 here is CASSYSSRGREAFF. The CDR3 bases are TGTGCCAGCAGTTACTCATCGCGAGGGCGGGAAGCTTTCTTT.

This clonotype has a count of ten or more. The chain couples TRBV28 to TRBJ2-7, with D possibly TRBD2 on 5 matching bases. Trimming removed 7 bases from V and 0 bases from J, with 16 bases in between. Looked up from germline, CDR1 is MDHEN and CDR2 is SYDVKM. CDR3 size: 15 residues. The CDR3 DNA sequence: TGTGCCAGCACTTTTATTGGACTTAGCTCCTACGAGCAGTACTTC. Translated: CASTFIGLSSYEQYF.

This clonotype was recorded many times. The rearrangement links TRBV7-2 to TRBJ1-1; unclear D gene. CDR1 and CDR2 from the germline V gene are SGHTA and FQGNSA. Trimming removed 0 bases at V and 8 bases at J, with 7 bases between. CDR3 size: 12 residues. The CDR3 region is CASSLALREAFF. As DNA, the CDR3 is TGTGCCAGCAGCTTAGCGCTCCGGGAAGCTTTCTTT.

This clonotype was detected ten times or more. The chain is built from TRBV20-1 and TRBJ2-7; possibly TRBD1 or TRBD2 for D (5 bases each). The V gene lost 1 base and the J gene lost 6 bases, with 16 bases spanning the gap. CDR1 DFQATT and CDR2 SNEGSKA come from the germline V gene (reference sequence). This CDR3 region has 14 residues. As DNA, the CDR3 is TGCAGTGCTAGAGCCTACCAGGGACCTACCGAGCAGTACTTC. It is translated as CSARAYQGPTEQYF.

This clonotype was seen repeatedly, ten times or more. This chain connects TRBV28 to TRBJ2-5, with 7 bases matching TRBD1. With V trimmed by 5 bases and J by 4 bases, 7 bases remained unmatched. The CDR3 is made up of 14 amino acids. Germline values: CDR1 MDHEN, CDR2 SYDVKM. The CDR3 coding sequence is TGTGCCAGCAGTCTTAGACAGGGCGGAGAGACCCAGTACTTC. It codes for CASSLRQGGETQYF. Together with reference TRBV28 and TRBJ2-5, the CDR3 gives the full variable domain: DVKVTQSSRYLVKRTGEKVFLECVQDMDHENMFWYRQDPGLGLRLIYFSYDVKMKEKGDIPEGYSVSREKKERFSLILESASTNQTSMYLCASSLRQGGETQYFGPGTRLLVL.

This clonotype was seen a handful of times. The rearrangement joins TRBV19 to TRBJ2-2; no clear D. The V gene's germline CDR1 is LNHDA and CDR2 SQIVND (reference sequence). CDR3 length: 13 residues. V was cut by 7 bases and J by 1 base, with 7 bases left in between. CDR3 nucleotides: TGTGCCAGTAACGGCCTGAACACCGGGGAGCTGTTTTTT. Protein: CASNGLNTGELFF. The full variable domain, rest sourced from reference TRBV19 and TRBJ2-2, is DGGITQSPKYLFRKEGQNVTLSCEQNLNHDAMYWYRQDPGQGLRLIYYSQIVNDFQKGDIAEGYSVSREKKESFPLTVTSAQKNPTAFYLCASNGLNTGELFFGEGSRLTVL.

This clonotype was counted ten times or more. The V gene is TRBV29-1, the J gene TRBJ1-2, with D possibly being TRBD1 (5 bases). The V end lost 7 bases, the J end lost 4 bases, and 13 bases lay between the germline ends. Germline CDR1 SQVTM, CDR2 ANQGSEA. CDR3 length equals 12 residues. The CDR3 spells CSAHDRIYGYTF. As DNA, the CDR3 is TGCAGCGCTCATGACAGAATCTATGGCTACACCTTC.

This clonotype was seen at least ten times. In DNA, the CDR3 is TGCGCCAGCAGAGAGGTCAGGGCGCCTACCTACGAGCAGTACTTC. This translates into CASREVRAPTYEQYF. The chain recombines TRBV10-2 with TRBJ2-7; D is perhaps TRBD1 (5 bases). V gave up 6 bases and J gave up 2 bases, with 17 bases separating them. This CDR3 is built from 15 residues. Germline V CDR1 and CDR2: WSHSY, SAAADI.

This clonotype was observed a few times. This rearrangement joins TRBV5-1 to TRBJ1-1, with D unclear. Germline V lookup: CDR1 SGHRS, CDR2 YFSETQ. This CDR3 contains 15 residues. Trimming removed 0 bases at V and 0 bases at J, with 9 bases between. CDR3 sequence (DNA): TGCGCCAGCAGCTTGGGTTCTCCGATGAACACTGAAGCTTTCTTT. The encoded protein is CASSLGSPMNTEAFF.

This clonotype came up many times. The J gene is TRBJ1-1, the V gene TRBV4-1; a weak D match, TRBD1 (5 bases). This CDR3 region has 13 residues. CDR1 and CDR2 (germline): MGHRA, YSYEKL. V was shortened by 5 bases and J by 6 bases, with 13 bases between the two germline ends. CDR3 nucleotide sequence: TGCGCCAGCAGCTCATATCAGGGATCTGAAGCTTTCTTT. Translated, it gives CASSSYQGSEAFF.

This clonotype occurred many times. The chain employs TRBV7-2 and TRBJ2-1, with 9 nucleotides matching TRBD1. The CDR3 covers 15 residues. V was pared by 5 bases and J by 1 base, with 3 bases of the junction left unmatched. Germline CDR1 is SGHTA and CDR2 is FQGNSA. CDR3 sequence (DNA): TGTGCCAGCAGCGCCGGGACAGGGTCCTACAATGAGCAGTTCTTC. Protein: CASSAGTGSYNEQFF.

To note about this clonotype: This may arise from a read error, as a much more abundant clone is one base away. V is TRBV7-9 and J is TRBJ2-7, with a tentative D call TRBD2 (5 bases). Germline CDR1 reads SEHNR; CDR2 reads FQNEAQ (reference sequence). The CDR3 is 14 amino acids. CDR3 amino acids: CAGSLEGVGDEQYF. CDR3 bases: TGTGCCGGCAGCTTAGAGGGAGTGGGCGACGAGCAGTACTTC.

At least ten counts were recorded for this clonotype. The chain employs TRBV29-1 and TRBJ2-3; possibly TRBD1 for D (6 bases). V shed 1 base and J shed 0 bases, with 11 bases lying between them. CDR3 length: 15 residues. Per the germline V gene, CDR1 is SQVTM and CDR2 is ANQGSEA. CDR3 region: CSVEGTESSTDTQYF. For the CDR3, the DNA is TGCAGCGTTGAAGGGACAGAAAGTAGCACAGATACGCAGTATTTT.